The clone carrying this T cell receptor (beta chain) is deemed medium-sized. Its antigen remains unidentified. Germline-derived CDR1 and CDR2 are LNHDA and SQIVND (reference sequence). This CDR3 contains 16 residues. The V segment lost 5 bases and the J segment 1 base; nucleotides outside the gene matches: 7. Multiplex PCR with BIOMED2 TRB-A/B primer pools amplified TRB rearrangements. TCRdb passed the multiplex PCR reads through MiXCR, listing each CDR3 protein once. The repertoire includes 20,000 to 25,000 distinct CDR3 sequences, approximately 30% of them detected once, and less than 2.5% sits in the top ten. These data come from a study of T and B cells in COVID-19 patients. Study-level results: Sorted SARS-CoV-2-responsive or tetramer+ T cells and CD4+, regulatory and CD8+ subsets were not yet sequenced. Active COVID-19 showed highly clonal TRB repertoires; recovery showed diversity and richness above healthy donors. In COVID-19 patients, T cell receptor beta variable and joining gene use was reportedly strongly skewed.

Each TRB amplification used about 250-550 ng of genomic DNA from blood. Sequencing was carried out using blood. The chain combines TRBV19 with TRBJ2-5, with 10 positions matching TRBD2. The TCR was taken from a human donor who had recovered from COVID-19. The CDR3 sequence: CASSFASGGRQETQYF. The CDR3 nucleotides read TGTGCCAGTAGTTTCGCTAGCGGGGGCCGCCAAGAGACCCAGTACTTC.